The sequence of this T cell receptor (beta chain) was determined in a study of blood T cell repertoires in COVID-19. In the study overall: COVID-19 samples, acute and convalescent, were from the United States, Italy and Spain. T cells, B-cell-depleted T cells, or PBMCs provided the cDNA or gDNA that served as material.

CDR1 and CDR2 from the germline V gene are LNHDA and SQIVND (reference sequence). The ends lost 1 base at V and 7 bases at J; junction bases unmatched: 6. The CDR3 sequence is 15 residues long. Original data processing: Estimates of nucleated cell counts were drawn from the amplification of reference gene primers. Measured with immunoSEQ multiplex PCR; TCRdb has only the in-frame clones, and not every one. That table supplies the V and J calls and clone size; D and trimming were determined from the DNA. The table shows 85,000 to 95,000 clones, with roughly 86% occurring only once. The specimen sequenced was peripheral blood. The clonotype comes from a human donor with acute or convalescent COVID-19. The donor label of this sample is uncertain. J is TRBJ2-7 and V is TRBV19, with 11 nucleotides matching TRBD1. CDR3 DNA: TGTGCCAGTAGTATAGGCGGACAGGGGGCGCAGGAGCAGTACTTC. This translates into CASSIGGQGAQEQYF. Full variable domain (missing parts from reference TRBV19 and TRBJ2-7): DGGITQSPKYLFRKEGQNVTLSCEQNLNHDAMYWYRQDPGQGLRLIYYSQIVNDFQKGDIAEGYSVSREKKESFPLTVTSAQKNPTAFYLCASSIGGQGAQEQYFGPGTRLTVT.